This entry features one T cell receptor beta chain sequence. What it binds is unknown. The CDR3 has 16 residues. J lost 4 bases, V lost 2 bases, and 6 bases had no gene match. Germline V CDR1 and CDR2: LNHDA, SQIVND (reference sequence). The assay was immunoSEQ multiplex PCR, and TCRdb's table has in-frame clones only and misses some. The table has approximately 68,000 clones, about 90% seen once. The data are from a study of siplizumab effects on memory and regulatory T cells. Points from the study as a whole: Naive or memory phenotype was unassignable for roughly 75-97% of proliferating CD4+ or CD8+ clones. Sequences below about 10^-5 frequency were poorly captured, and few alloreactive clones mapped to unstimulated subsets.

Sequencing used CD8+ T cells sorted from blood. The TCR comes from a human donor in good health. The chain is built from TRBV19 and TRBJ2-5, with 11 bases fitting TRBD2. This CDR3 reads CASSILAGGSRETQYF. As DNA, the CDR3 is TGTGCCAGTAGTATACTAGCGGGAGGTTCGAGAGAGACCCAGTACTTC.